This TCR beta chain was documented in a study of T cells in Graves' hyperthyroidism and ophthalmopathy. Across the whole study: At initial diagnosis, before any treatment had begun, peripheral blood was obtained.

Comment on this clonotype: Antigen specificity is unknown.

J gave up 9 bases and V 8 bases, and 6 bases lay outside the gene matches. Germline V gene data show CDR1 as SGHRS and CDR2 as YFSETQ. The CDR3 length is 13 residues. Notes on the study in general: Ophthalmopathy was separated from stable hyperthyroidism by a 13 V-J model. Researchers found most expanded thyroid clonotypes above 0.001 in blood as well.

Researchers amplified the TCR beta CDR3 regions from RNA transcripts. When the TCR CDR3 underwent first-round RT-PCR, the HTBI primer set was used. TCRdb recomputed calls from the multiplex PCR reads with MiXCR, one row per CDR3 protein. The sample has about 840,000 distinct CDR3 sequences; approximately 40% are singletons. The sequencing sample was made of blood. The clonotype comes from a man younger than 30 with Graves' hyperthyroidism. The chain uses TRBV5-1 and TRBJ1-6; 9 nucleotides match TRBD1. CDR3 DNA sequence: TGCGCCAGTGGACAGGGGTCTGGTTCACCCCTCCACTTT. This translates into CASGQGSGSPLHF.